This T cell receptor (beta chain) was documented in a study of cytomegalovirus exposure and HLA in healthy donors. This CDR3 region has 13 residues. The V end was cut by 3 bases, the J end by 7 bases, with 12 bases between. CDR1 and CDR2 from the germline V gene are SEHNR and FQNEAQ (reference sequence). Amplification used 60 Vbeta primers and 13 Jbeta primers. Using immunoSEQ multiplex PCR, the repertoire was profiled, and TCRdb retains in-frame clones only, with some absent. The sample lists 150,000 to 200,000 clones, about 85% seen once, with more than 2% in the top ten. The sequence came from a man aged 18 to 29 in good health and CMV-seropositive. The V and J genes are TRBV7-9 and TRBJ1-1, with D unclear. Specimen: PBMCs. The CDR3 is CASSFVESREAFF. For the CDR3, the DNA is TGTGCCAGCAGCTTTGTAGAGTCTCGTGAAGCTTTCTTT.